This is a list of T cell receptor beta chains from one sample in a study of cytomegalovirus exposure and HLA in healthy donors. The method was immunoSEQ multiplex PCR; TCRdb's version includes in-frame clones alone and lacks a portion of them. The sample has 110,000 or so clones, 10% to 15% seen once; the top ten hold roughly 16%. The sample was PBMCs. The receptors shown here come from a man between 35 and 55 years old in good health and CMV-seropositive. Each CDR3 is given with its conserved first and last residue. The D gene is left open where the match is weak. Expanded clones get a size class; other rows say once, few or many, or leave the size out.

d_call,v_call,clone_size,j_call,cdr3_aa,cdr3_nt
.,TRBV7-8,few,TRBJ2-2,CASSRTSFGELFF,TGTGCCAGCAGCCGTACTAGCTTCGGGGAGCTGTTTTTT
TRBD1,TRBV5-1,.,TRBJ2-7,CASSPGQGSEIHEQYF,TGCGCCAGCAGCCCGGGACAGGGCTCCGAAATCCACGAGCAGTACTTC
TRBD1,TRBV15,few,TRBJ2-7,CATSSRPPGQGSEQYF,TGTGCCACCAGCAGCAGGCCCCCGGGACAGGGTTCTGAGCAGTACTTC
.,TRBV19,.,TRBJ2-7,CASSNTGSALGEQYF,TGTGCCAGTAGTAACACAGGGTCCGCACTAGGCGAGCAGTACTTC
.,TRBV5-8,.,TRBJ2-7,CASSFAAVGEQYF,TGTGCCAGCAGCTTCGCGGCTGTGGGCGAGCAGTACTTC
TRBD1,TRBV6-1,few,TRBJ1-3,CASSEVQGGSGNTIYF,TGTGCCAGCAGTGAAGTGCAGGGGGGCTCTGGAAACACCATATATTTT
.,TRBV18,few,TRBJ2-3,CASSQHSGGTDTQYF,TGTGCCAGCTCACAACATAGCGGCGGCACAGATACGCAGTATTTT
.,TRBV19,.,TRBJ1-1,CASSIEAGRLNTEAFF,TGTGCCAGTAGTATTGAGGCAGGGAGGCTTAACACTGAAGCTTTCTTT
.,TRBV6-6,.,TRBJ2-1,CASLRVGYNEQFF,TGTGCCAGCCTCAGGGTGGGATACAATGAGCAGTTCTTC
TRBD2,TRBV30,few,TRBJ2-3,CAWQGLRTDTQYF,TGTGCCTGGCAGGGACTACGCACAGATACGCAGTATTTT
.,TRBV7-7,few,TRBJ2-2,CASSLGGRTGELFF,TGTGCTAGCAGCCTCGGGGGACGCACCGGGGAGCTGTTTTTT
.,TRBV19,.,TRBJ2-7,CASSIDVRQTRAYEQYF,TGTGCCAGTAGTATAGATGTTCGACAGACTCGAGCCTACGAGCAGTACTTC
TRBD1,TRBV18,few,TRBJ1-2,CASSPEGADNYGYTF,TGTGCCAGCTCACCAGAGGGGGCGGATAACTATGGCTACACCTTC
TRBD1,TRBV4-3,.,TRBJ2-3,CASSVTGDTQYF,TGCGCCAGCAGCGTGACAGGGGATACGCAGTATTTT
.,TRBV4-1,.,TRBJ1-2,CASSQDFDGAYGYTF,TGCGCCAGCAGCCAAGATTTCGACGGAGCCTATGGCTACACCTTC
TRBD1,TRBV19,.,TRBJ1-1,CASSTGQGWSEAFF,TGTGCCAGTAGTACCGGACAGGGTTGGTCTGAAGCTTTCTTT
TRBD2,TRBV30,few,TRBJ2-1,CAWRRGLAGNNEQFF,TGTGCCTGGCGGCGGGGACTAGCGGGGAACAATGAGCAGTTCTTC
.,TRBV5-6,.,TRBJ1-1,CASSLEVGRVQAFF,TGTGCCAGCAGCTTGGAGGTAGGGAGGGTGCAAGCTTTCTTT
.,TRBV5-4,few,TRBJ1-1,CASSLGAVNTEAFF,TGTGCCAGCAGCTTGGGGGCCGTGAACACTGAAGCTTTCTTT
.,TRBV4-2,few,TRBJ1-3,CASSQAMTARSGNTIYF,TGTGCCAGCAGCCAGGCTATGACAGCCCGCTCTGGAAACACCATATATTTT
TRBD2,TRBV4-2,.,TRBJ2-7,CASSQDWGLAGGGIGEQYF,TGTGCCAGCAGCCAAGATTGGGGACTAGCGGGGGGAGGGATAGGGGAGCAGTACTTC
.,TRBV7-2,.,TRBJ1-1,CASSLSTPWAFF,TGTGCCAGCAGCTTATCTACCCCTTGGGCTTTCTTT
TRBD2,TRBV6-7,.,TRBJ2-1,CASSSGTSGRWDSYNEQFF,TGTGCCAGCAGTTCCGGGACTAGCGGGAGATGGGACTCCTACAATGAGCAGTTCTTC
TRBD1,TRBV9,.,TRBJ1-1,CASSVVGQGPDTEAFF,TGTGCCAGCAGCGTAGTAGGACAGGGGCCGGACACTGAAGCTTTCTTT
.,TRBV27,few,TRBJ2-2,CASRAQANTGELFF,TGTGCCAGCCGTGCACAGGCGAACACCGGGGAGCTGTTTTTT
.,TRBV13,.,TRBJ2-1,CASSLRLVNEQFF,TGTGCCAGCAGCTTACGGCTAGTGAATGAGCAGTTCTTC
TRBD2,TRBV27,.,TRBJ2-1,CASSSLGGNEQFF,TGTGCCAGCAGTTCGCTCGGGGGGAATGAGCAGTTCTTC
TRBD1,TRBV15,.,TRBJ1-1,CATSRTYLGTGTEAFF,TGTGCCACCAGCAGAACGTACCTTGGGACAGGTACTGAAGCTTTCTTT
.,TRBV6-1,.,TRBJ2-7,CASSEGEAYEQYF,TGTGCCAGCAGTGAGGGGGAGGCTTACGAGCAGTACTTC
TRBD1,TRBV7-6,.,TRBJ1-2,CASSVTPGTDNTF,TGTGCCAGCAGCGTAACTCCCGGGACAGATAACACCTTC
.,TRBV5-1,.,TRBJ2-3,CASSLEITSSGTQYF,TGCGCCAGCAGCTTGGAGATCACCTCCTCGGGTACGCAGTATTTT
.,TRBV5-1,.,TRBJ1-1,CASSLAYGAESTEAFF,TGCGCCAGCAGCTTGGCATATGGAGCAGAAAGCACTGAAGCTTTCTTT
.,TRBV2,.,TRBJ2-1,CASGAGVYNEQFF,TGTGCCAGCGGGGCCGGTGTGTACAATGAGCAGTTCTTC
TRBD1,TRBV7-6,few,TRBJ1-1,CASSLRGQDTEAFF,TGTGCCAGCAGCTTGCGGGGACAGGACACTGAAGCTTTCTTT
.,TRBV4-1,few,TRBJ2-5,CASSLFLSGSKERGETQYF,TGCGCCAGCAGCCTTTTTCTTAGCGGGTCAAAGGAAAGGGGGGAGACCCAGTACTTC
.,TRBV10-3,.,TRBJ2-1,CAISESGMPRNEQFF,TGTGCCATCAGTGAGTCCGGGATGCCCCGGAATGAGCAGTTCTTC
TRBD2,TRBV7-2,.,TRBJ2-3,CASSSPGLAGPWEEQYF,TGTGCCAGCAGCTCACCGGGACTAGCGGGTCCATGGGAGGAGCAGTATTTT
.,TRBV28,.,TRBJ2-1,CASSLGRGEQFF,TGTGCCAGCAGTTTAGGGAGAGGTGAGCAGTTCTTC
TRBD2,TRBV7-2,.,TRBJ2-1,CASSLDWLAANEQFF,TGTGCCAGCAGCTTAGACTGGCTAGCGGCCAATGAGCAGTTCTTC